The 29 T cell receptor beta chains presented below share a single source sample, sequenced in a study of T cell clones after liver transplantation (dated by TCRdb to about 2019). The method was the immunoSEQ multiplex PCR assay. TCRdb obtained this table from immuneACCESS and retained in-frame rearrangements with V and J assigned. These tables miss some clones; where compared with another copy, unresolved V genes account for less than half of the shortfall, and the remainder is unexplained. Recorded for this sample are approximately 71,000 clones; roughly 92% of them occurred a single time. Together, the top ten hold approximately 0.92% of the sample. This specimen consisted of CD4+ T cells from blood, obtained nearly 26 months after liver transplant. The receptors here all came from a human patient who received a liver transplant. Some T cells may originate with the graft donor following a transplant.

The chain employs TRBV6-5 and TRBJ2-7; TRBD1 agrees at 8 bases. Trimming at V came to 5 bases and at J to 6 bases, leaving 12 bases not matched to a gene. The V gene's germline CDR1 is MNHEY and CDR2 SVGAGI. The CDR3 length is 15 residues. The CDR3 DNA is TGTGCCAGCAGTCCTCTGACAGGGGTGTCTGGCGAGCAGTACTTC. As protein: CASSPLTGVSGEQYF.

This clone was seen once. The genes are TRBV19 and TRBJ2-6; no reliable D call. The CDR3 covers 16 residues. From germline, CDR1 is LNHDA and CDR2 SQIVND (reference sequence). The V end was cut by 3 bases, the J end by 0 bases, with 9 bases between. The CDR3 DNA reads TGTGCCAGTAGTATCCAGGTGAACTCTGGGGCCAACGTCCTGACTTTC. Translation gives CASSIQVNSGANVLTF. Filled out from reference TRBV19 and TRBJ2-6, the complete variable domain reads DGGITQSPKYLFRKEGQNVTLSCEQNLNHDAMYWYRQDPGQGLRLIYYSQIVNDFQKGDIAEGYSVSREKKESFPLTVTSAQKNPTAFYLCASSIQVNSGANVLTFGAGSRLTVL.

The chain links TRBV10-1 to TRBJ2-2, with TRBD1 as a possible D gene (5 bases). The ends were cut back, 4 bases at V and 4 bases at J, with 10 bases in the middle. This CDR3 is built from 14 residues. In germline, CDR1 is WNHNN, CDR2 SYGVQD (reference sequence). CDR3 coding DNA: TGCGCCAGCAGTGCCCTCGACAGCACCGGGGAGCTGTTTTTT. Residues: CASSALDSTGELFF.

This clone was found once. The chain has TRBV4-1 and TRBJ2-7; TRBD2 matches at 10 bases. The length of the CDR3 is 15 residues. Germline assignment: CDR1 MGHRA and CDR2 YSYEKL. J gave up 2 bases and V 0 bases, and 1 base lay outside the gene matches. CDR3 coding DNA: TGCGCCAGCAGCCAAGAAGCGGGAGGGCCCTACGAGCAGTACTTC. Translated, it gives CASSQEAGGPYEQYF.

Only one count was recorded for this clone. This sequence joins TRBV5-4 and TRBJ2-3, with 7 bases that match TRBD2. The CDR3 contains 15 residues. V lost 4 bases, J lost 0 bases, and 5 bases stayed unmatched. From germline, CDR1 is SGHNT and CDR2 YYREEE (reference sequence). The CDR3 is CASSPGGASTDTQYF. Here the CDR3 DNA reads TGTGCCAGCAGCCCGGGGGGTGCTAGCACAGATACGCAGTATTTT.

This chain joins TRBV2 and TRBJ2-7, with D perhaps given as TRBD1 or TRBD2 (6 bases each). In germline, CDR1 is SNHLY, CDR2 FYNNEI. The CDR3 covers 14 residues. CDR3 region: CAGGPNPGPYEQYF. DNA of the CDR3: TGTGCGGGGGGCCCAAATCCCGGCCCCTACGAGCAGTACTTC.

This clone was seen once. CDR3 in amino acids: CASSTPGGNQPQHF. As DNA, the CDR3 is TGTGCCAGTAGTACTCCAGGGGGCAATCAGCCCCAGCATTTT. The V gene is TRBV19, the J gene TRBJ1-5, with TRBD1 as a possible D gene (6 bases). The CDR3 runs to 14 residues. Trimming took off 4 bases at V and 2 bases at J, with 9 bases between the two ends. In germline, CDR1 is LNHDA, CDR2 SQIVND (reference sequence).

CDR3 amino acids: CASRDRDKYNEQFF. CDR3 bases: TGTGCCAGCAGAGACCGGGACAAATACAATGAGCAGTTCTTC. The V call is TRBV28, the J call TRBJ2-1; weak D call: TRBD1 (6 bases). Deletions cut 6 bases from V and 4 bases from J, with 13 bases between. CDR1 is MDHEN, CDR2 SYDVKM, per germline. This CDR3 region has 14 residues.

The CDR3 DNA follows: TGCGCCAGCAGCTTGCAACCGGGACAGACTAATGAAAAACTGTTTTTT. Its translation: CASSLQPGQTNEKLFF. The rearrangement links TRBV5-1 to TRBJ1-4; 7 nucleotides align to TRBD1. V shed 1 base, J shed 2 bases, and the junction held 5 bases outside the gene matches. The CDR3 sequence is 16 residues long. Germline-derived CDR1 and CDR2 are SGHRS and YFSETQ.

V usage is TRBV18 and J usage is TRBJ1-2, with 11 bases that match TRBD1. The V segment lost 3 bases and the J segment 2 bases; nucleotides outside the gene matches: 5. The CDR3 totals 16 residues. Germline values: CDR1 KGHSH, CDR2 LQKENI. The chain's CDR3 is CASSPEDRGPNYGYTF. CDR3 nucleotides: TGTGCCAGCTCACCGGAGGACAGGGGGCCCAACTATGGCTACACCTTC.

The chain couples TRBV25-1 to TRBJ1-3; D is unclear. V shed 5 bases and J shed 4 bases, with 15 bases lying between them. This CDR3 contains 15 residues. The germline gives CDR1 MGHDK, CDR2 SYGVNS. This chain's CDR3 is CASSPTGLEGNTIYF. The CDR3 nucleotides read TGTGCCAGCAGTCCAACTGGGCTAGAGGGAAACACCATATATTTT.

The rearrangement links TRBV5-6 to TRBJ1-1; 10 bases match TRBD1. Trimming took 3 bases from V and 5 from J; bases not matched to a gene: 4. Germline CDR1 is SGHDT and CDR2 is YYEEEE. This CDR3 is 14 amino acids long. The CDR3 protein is CASSSGQGMTEAFF. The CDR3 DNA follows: TGTGCCAGCAGCTCGGGACAGGGGATGACTGAAGCTTTCTTT.

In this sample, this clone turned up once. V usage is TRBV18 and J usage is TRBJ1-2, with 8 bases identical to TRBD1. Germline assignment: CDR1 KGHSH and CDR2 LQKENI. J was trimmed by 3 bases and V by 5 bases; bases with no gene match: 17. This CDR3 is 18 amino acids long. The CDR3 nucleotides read TGTGCCAGCTCAGTCGACAGGGGCGTTCTCCTGGGGGACTATGGCTACACCTTC. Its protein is CASSVDRGVLLGDYGYTF.

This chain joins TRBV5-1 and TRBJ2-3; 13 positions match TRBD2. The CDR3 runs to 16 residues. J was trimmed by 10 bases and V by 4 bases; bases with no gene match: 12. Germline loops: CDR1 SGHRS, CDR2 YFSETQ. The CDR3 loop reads CASSTGTSGDGRSQYF. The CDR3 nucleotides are TGCGCCAGCAGCACCGGGACTAGCGGGGACGGTCGATCGCAGTATTTT. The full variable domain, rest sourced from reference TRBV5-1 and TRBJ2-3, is KAGVTQTPRYLIKTRGQQVTLSCSPISGHRSVSWYQQTPGQGLQFLFEYFSETQRNKGNFPGRFSGRQFSNSRSEMNVSTLELGDSALYLCASSTGTSGDGRSQYFGPGTRLTVL.

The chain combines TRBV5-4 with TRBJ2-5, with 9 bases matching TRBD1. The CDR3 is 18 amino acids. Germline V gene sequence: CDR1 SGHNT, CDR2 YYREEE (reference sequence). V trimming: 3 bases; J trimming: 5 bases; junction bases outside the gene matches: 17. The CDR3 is CASSSLDRGGSSEETQYF. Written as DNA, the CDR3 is TGTGCCAGCAGCTCGCTGGACAGGGGAGGATCTTCGGAGGAGACCCAGTACTTC. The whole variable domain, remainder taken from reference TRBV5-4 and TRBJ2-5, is ETGVTQSPTHLIKTRGQQVTLRCSSQSGHNTVSWYQQALGQGPQFIFQYYREEENGRGNFPPRFSGLQFPNYSSELNVNALELDDSALYLCASSSLDRGGSSEETQYFGPGTRLLVL.

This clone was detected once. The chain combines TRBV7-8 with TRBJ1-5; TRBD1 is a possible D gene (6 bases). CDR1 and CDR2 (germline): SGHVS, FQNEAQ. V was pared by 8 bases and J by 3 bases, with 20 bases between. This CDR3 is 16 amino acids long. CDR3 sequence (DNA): TGTGCCAGCTCCCAGGGAAGGGGGGGTAACAATCAGCCCCAGCATTTT. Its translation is CASSQGRGGNNQPQHF. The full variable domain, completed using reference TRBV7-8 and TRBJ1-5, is GAGVSQSPRYKVAKRGQDVALRCDPISGHVSLFWYQQALGQGPEFLTYFQNEAQLDKSGLPSDRFFAERPEGSVSTLKIQRTQQEDSAVYLCASSQGRGGNNQPQHFGDGTRLSIL.

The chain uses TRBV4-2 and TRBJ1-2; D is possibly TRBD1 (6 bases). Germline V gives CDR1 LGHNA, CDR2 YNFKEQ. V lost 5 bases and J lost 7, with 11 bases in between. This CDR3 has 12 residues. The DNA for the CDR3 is TGTGCCAGCAGCGCACAGGGTGCTGGCTACACCTTC. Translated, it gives CASSAQGAGYTF.

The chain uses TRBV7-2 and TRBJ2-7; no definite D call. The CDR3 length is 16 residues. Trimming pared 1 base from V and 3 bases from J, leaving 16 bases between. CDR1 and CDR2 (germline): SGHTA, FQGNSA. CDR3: CASSLGNNSPIYEQYF. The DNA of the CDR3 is TGTGCCAGCAGCTTAGGAAATAATTCGCCGATCTACGAGCAGTACTTC.

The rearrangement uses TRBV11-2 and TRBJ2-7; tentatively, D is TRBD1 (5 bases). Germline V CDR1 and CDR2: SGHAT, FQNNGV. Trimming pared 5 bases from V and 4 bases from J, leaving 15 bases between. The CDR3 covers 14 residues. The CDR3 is CASSPIYKGYEQYF. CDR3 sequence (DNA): TGTGCCAGCAGCCCGATTTACAAGGGGTACGAGCAGTACTTC.

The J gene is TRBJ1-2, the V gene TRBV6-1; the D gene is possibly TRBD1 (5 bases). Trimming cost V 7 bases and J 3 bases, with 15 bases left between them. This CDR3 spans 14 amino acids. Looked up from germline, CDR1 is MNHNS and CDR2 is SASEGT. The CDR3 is CASTQGPRDYGYTF. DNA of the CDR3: TGTGCCAGCACCCAAGGGCCCAGGGACTATGGCTACACCTTC.

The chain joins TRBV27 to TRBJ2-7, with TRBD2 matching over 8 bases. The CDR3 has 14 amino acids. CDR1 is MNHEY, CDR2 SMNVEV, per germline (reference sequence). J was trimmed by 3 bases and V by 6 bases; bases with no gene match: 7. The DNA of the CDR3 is TGTGCCAGCAGCCCCACCGGGGGGGGCTACGAGCAGTACTTC. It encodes CASSPTGGGYEQYF.

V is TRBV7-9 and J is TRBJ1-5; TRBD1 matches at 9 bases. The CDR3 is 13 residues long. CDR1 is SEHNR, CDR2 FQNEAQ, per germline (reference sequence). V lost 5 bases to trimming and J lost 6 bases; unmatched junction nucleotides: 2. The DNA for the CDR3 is TGTGCCAGCAGCCGGACAGGGGCTCAGCCCCAGCATTTT. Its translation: CASSRTGAQPQHF.

CDR3 amino acids: CASSFDRDNEQFF. In DNA form, the CDR3 reads TGTGCCAGCAGCTTCGACAGAGACAATGAGCAGTTCTTC. The chain employs TRBV11-2 and TRBJ2-1; a weak D match, TRBD1 (5 bases). V gave up 3 bases and J gave up 5 bases, with 8 bases separating them. Germline V gene data show CDR1 as SGHAT and CDR2 as FQNNGV. This CDR3 has 13 residues.

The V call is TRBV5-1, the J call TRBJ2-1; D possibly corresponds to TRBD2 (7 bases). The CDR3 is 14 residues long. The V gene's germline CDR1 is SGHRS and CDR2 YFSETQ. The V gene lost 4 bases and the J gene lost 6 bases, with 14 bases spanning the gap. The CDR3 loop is CASSQGGESNEQFF. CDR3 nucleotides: TGCGCCAGCAGCCAAGGGGGGGAAAGCAATGAGCAGTTCTTC.

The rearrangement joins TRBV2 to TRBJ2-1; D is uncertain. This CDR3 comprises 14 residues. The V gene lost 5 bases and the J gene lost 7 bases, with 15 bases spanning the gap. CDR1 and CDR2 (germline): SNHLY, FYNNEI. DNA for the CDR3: TGTGCCAGCAGTTTGTCCGATCCCGGGAATGAGCAGTTCTTC. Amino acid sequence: CASSLSDPGNEQFF.

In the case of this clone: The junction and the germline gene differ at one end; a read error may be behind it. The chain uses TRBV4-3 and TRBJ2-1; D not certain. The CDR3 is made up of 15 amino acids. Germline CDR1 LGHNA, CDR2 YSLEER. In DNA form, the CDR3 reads TGCGCCAGCAGCCAAGCGAGCACCTCCAACAATGAGCAGTTCTTC. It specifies CASSQASTSNNEQFF.

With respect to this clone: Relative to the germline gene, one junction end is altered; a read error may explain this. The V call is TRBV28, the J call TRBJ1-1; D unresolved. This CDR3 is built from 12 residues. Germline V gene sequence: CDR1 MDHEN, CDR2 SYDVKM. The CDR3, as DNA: TGTGCCAGCAGTCTCCTAAACAATGAAGCTTTCTTT. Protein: CASSLLNNEAFF.

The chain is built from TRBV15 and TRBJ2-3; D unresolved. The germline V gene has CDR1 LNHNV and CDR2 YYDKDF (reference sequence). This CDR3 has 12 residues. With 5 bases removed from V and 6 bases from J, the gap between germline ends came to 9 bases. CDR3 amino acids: CATSPRLDTQYF. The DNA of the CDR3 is TGTGCCACCAGCCCTCGTTTGGATACGCAGTATTTT.

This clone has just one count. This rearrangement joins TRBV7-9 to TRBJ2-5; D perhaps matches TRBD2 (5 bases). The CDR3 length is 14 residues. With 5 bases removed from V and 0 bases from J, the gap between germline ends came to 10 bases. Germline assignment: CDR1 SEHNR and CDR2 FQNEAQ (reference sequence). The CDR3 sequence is CASSNGIYQETQYF. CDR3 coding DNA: TGTGCCAGCAGCAACGGGATTTACCAAGAGACCCAGTACTTC.